This passage covers 15 T cell receptor beta chains from one sample sequenced in a study of cytomegalovirus exposure and HLA in healthy donors. The primer mix had 60 Vbeta and 13 Jbeta primers. Sequenced by immunoSEQ multiplex PCR; TCRdb stores in-frame clones only, minus some. The sample yields about 200,000 clones, approximately 83% seen once. The sample was PBMCs. These receptors all stem from a boy aged 2 to 9 in good health and CMV-seronegative.

The V gene is TRBV5-6, the J gene TRBJ2-7; maybe TRBD1 (6 bases). The CDR3 is 15 amino acids. The ends were cut back, 4 bases at V and 2 bases at J, with 16 bases in the middle. CDR1 and CDR2 from the germline V gene are SGHDT and YYEEEE. CDR3 nucleotides: TGTGCCAGCAGCCCCCCGGGACACTTAACCTACGAGCAGTACTTC. Protein product: CASSPPGHLTYEQYF.

This chain links TRBV2 with TRBJ1-3; no clear D gene. The V gene lost 6 bases and the J gene lost 1 base, with 10 bases spanning the gap. The CDR3 is made up of 14 amino acids. Germline loops: CDR1 SNHLY, CDR2 FYNNEI. As DNA, the CDR3 is TGTGCCAGCAGAGGCGGACTTTCTGGAAACACCATATATTTT. This sequence encodes CASRGGLSGNTIYF.

The chain is built from TRBV7-2 and TRBJ2-1; D is unclear. With 1 base removed from V and 3 bases from J, the gap between germline ends came to 7 bases. This CDR3 spans 14 amino acids. Germline V gene sequence: CDR1 SGHTA, CDR2 FQGNSA. The CDR3 protein is CASSLETHYNEQFF. CDR3 bases: TGTGCCAGCAGCTTAGAGACACACTACAATGAGCAGTTCTTC. Using reference TRBV7-2 and TRBJ2-1 for the parts outside the CDR3, the full variable domain is GAGVSQSPSNKVTEKGKDVELRCDPISGHTALYWYRQSLGQGLEFLIYFQGNSAPDKSGLPSDRFSAERTGGSVSTLTIQRTQQEDSAVYLCASSLETHYNEQFFGPGTRLTVL.

This clone was picked up one time. The genes are TRBV5-4 and TRBJ1-1, with 7 bases fitting TRBD1. The CDR3 consists of 14 residues. V trimming: 4 bases; J trimming: 4 bases; junction bases outside the gene matches: 7. Germline V gene lookup returns CDR1 SGHNT and CDR2 YYREEE (reference sequence). The CDR3: CASSAQGRGTEAFF. CDR3 DNA: TGTGCCAGCAGCGCACAGGGGCGCGGCACTGAAGCTTTCTTT.

The chain uses TRBV7-9 and TRBJ2-5; 11 bases line up with TRBD2. V was clipped by 5 bases and J by 2 bases; unmatched bases: 13. Germline loops: CDR1 SEHNR, CDR2 FQNEAQ (reference sequence). The CDR3 runs to 18 residues. For the CDR3, the DNA is TGTGCCAGCAGCACGACCCCGCTAGCGGGGGGTCGACAAGAGACCCAGTACTTC. This gives the protein CASSTTPLAGGRQETQYF.

This chain joins TRBV6-1 and TRBJ2-4, with a weak D call TRBD2 (5 bases). CDR3 size: 14 residues. Germline CDR1 and CDR2: MNHNS and SASEGT. Trimming took off 11 bases at V and 2 bases at J, with 16 bases between the two ends. As DNA, the CDR3 is TGTGCCGCAACACTGAGGGTATCCAAAAACATTCAGTACTTC. Its translation is CAATLRVSKNIQYF.

This chain connects TRBV2 to TRBJ1-1, with 7 bases lining up with TRBD1. Germline-derived CDR1 and CDR2 are SNHLY and FYNNEI. The CDR3 contains 11 residues. V was clipped by 6 bases and J by 8 bases; unmatched bases: 3. The CDR3 sequence: CASSGQVEAFF. In nucleotides, the CDR3 is TGTGCCAGCAGCGGACAGGTCGAAGCTTTCTTT.

The V gene is TRBV6-6, the J gene TRBJ1-2; D remains ambiguous. V lost 8 bases and J lost 5, with 12 bases in between. Germline lookup yields CDR1 MNHNY and CDR2 SVGAGI (reference sequence). The CDR3 has 12 residues. CDR3 sequence (DNA): TGTGCCAGCGCCGGAGGAACGTATGGCTACACCTTC. Its protein product is CASAGGTYGYTF.

The V and J genes are TRBV6-5 and TRBJ2-7, with TRBD1 matching over 8 bases. The V gene's germline CDR1 is MNHEY and CDR2 SVGAGI. The junction had 6 bases not matched to a gene; V was cut back by 6 bases and J by 2 bases. This CDR3 is built from 14 residues. As DNA, the CDR3 is TGTGCCAGCAGCCGTAGCAGGGGGCCCTACGAGCAGTACTTC. Translated, it gives CASSRSRGPYEQYF.

The chain links TRBV7-3 to TRBJ1-5, with D perhaps TRBD1 (5 bases). The CDR3 is made up of 15 amino acids. V gave up 5 bases and J gave up 6 bases, with 17 bases separating them. The V gene's germline CDR1 is SGHTA and CDR2 FQGTGA. The CDR3 sequence is CASSPKWRGSQPQHF. Written as DNA, the CDR3 is TGTGCCAGCAGCCCTAAATGGCGGGGGAGTCAGCCCCAGCATTTT.

CDR3 nucleotides: TGTGCAGTCCCCCGGGAGTTTTACACCGGGGAGCTGTTTTTT. Its translation: CAVPREFYTGELFF. V usage is TRBV7-9 and J usage is TRBJ2-2; D may be TRBD2 (6 bases). The CDR3 is 14 residues long. CDR1 and CDR2 (germline): SEHNR, FQNEAQ (reference sequence). The full variable domain, with the rest looked up from reference TRBV7-9 and TRBJ2-2, is DTGVSQNPRHKITKRGQNVTFRCDPISEHNRLYWYRQTLGQGPEFLTYFQNEAQLEKSRLLSDRFSAERPKGSFSTLEIQRTEQGDSAMYLCAVPREFYTGELFFGEGSRLTVL.

The chain recombines TRBV5-4 with TRBJ2-4, with D unresolved. Trimming took off 0 bases at V and 6 bases at J, with 7 bases between the two ends. The length of the CDR3 is 13 residues. The germline gives CDR1 SGHNT, CDR2 YYREEE (reference sequence). CDR3 sequence reads: CASSLALSNIQYF. The CDR3 nucleotides are TGTGCCAGCAGCTTGGCCCTCTCAAACATTCAGTACTTC.

This chain links TRBV11-1 with TRBJ2-1, with 9 bases aligning to TRBD1. Germline trimming cut 5 bases from V and 5 bases from J; bases unmatched to any gene: 10. The CDR3 runs to 16 residues. CDR1 is SGHAT and CDR2 is FQDESV in the germline V gene (reference sequence). The CDR3 DNA reads as TGTGCCAGCAGCCAGACTATGGGACAGGGCAACAATGAGCAGTTCTTC. This translates into CASSQTMGQGNNEQFF.

The CDR3 protein is CASSFKQGRHSPLHF. The CDR3 DNA follows: TGTGCCAGCAGTTTCAAACAGGGGCGGCATTCACCCCTCCACTTT. V gene TRBV27 combines with J gene TRBJ1-6, with 7 nucleotides matching TRBD1. The CDR3 covers 15 residues. After removal of 3 bases from V and 8 bases from J, the junction contained 7 bases not matched to a gene. Germline V CDR1 and CDR2: MNHEY, SMNVEV (reference sequence).

This chain joins TRBV6-5 and TRBJ1-1, with 7 bases that match TRBD1. Per germline, CDR1 MNHEY and CDR2 SVGAGI. V dropped 6 bases and J dropped 3; count of bases not matched to a gene: 7. The CDR3 is made up of 14 amino acids. In DNA, the CDR3 is TGTGCCAGCAGACTGTCCGACAGGGACACTGAAGCTTTCTTT. This sequence encodes CASRLSDRDTEAFF.